Sequencing of this T cell receptor beta chain was carried out in a study of blood T cell repertoires in COVID-19. Study at large: Both acute and convalescent COVID-19 samples were obtained from the United States, Italy and Spain.

Profiled with immunoSEQ multiplex PCR; TCRdb holds only in-frame clones, not every one. The table records around 270,000 clones, around 82% of them present only once. CDR1 and CDR2 from the germline V gene are SEHNR and FQNEAQ (reference sequence). The CDR3 contains 16 residues. Losses at the gene ends were 5 bases for V and 1 base for J; bases not matched to a gene: 5. The sequenced sample was peripheral blood. The sequence was obtained from a human donor with COVID-19, enrolled during active disease. The donor label of this sample is uncertain. The chain carries TRBV7-9 and TRBJ1-5; 10 bases line up with TRBD1. In DNA, the CDR3 is TGTGCCAGCAGCCCCGACAGGGGGCAGAGCAATCAGCCCCAGCATTTT. Translated, it gives CASSPDRGQSNQPQHF. Full variable domain (remainder filled in from reference TRBV7-9 and TRBJ1-5): DTGVSQNPRHKITKRGQNVTFRCDPISEHNRLYWYRQTLGQGPEFLTYFQNEAQLEKSRLLSDRFSAERPKGSFSTLEIQRTEQGDSAMYLCASSPDRGQSNQPQHFGDGTRLSIL.